This is a list of T cell receptor beta chains from one sample in a study of early T cells in non-severe SARS-CoV-2 infection. MiXCR, applied by TCRdb to the 5' RACE reads, yields one record per CDR3 protein. The sample yields tens of thousands of distinct CDR3 sequences, around 12% seen once. Material for sequencing was whole blood. These receptors all come from an adult who was a healthcare worker with PCR-confirmed SARS-CoV-2 infection or an uninfected control (not recorded which). CDR3s include the opening cysteine and the closing phenylalanine or tryptophan. A D gene is named only where the DNA matches it firmly. Clone size is given for some rows only: seen once, a few or many times, or a class if the clone is expanded.

j_call,d_call,clone_size,v_call,cdr3_nt,cdr3_aa
TRBJ2-1,.,many,TRBV5-3,TGTGCCCCAATTAAATGGGGGGTAGCCTCCTACAATGAGCAGTTCTTC,CAPIKWGVASYNEQFF
TRBJ2-6,.,many,TRBV27,TGTGCCAGCAGTCCCGGCGTCGGGGCCAACGTCCTGACTTTC,CASSPGVGANVLTF
TRBJ2-1,TRBD2,many,TRBV7-2,TGTGCCAGCAGCATTACTAGCGGGGTTTCCTACAATGAGCAGTTCTTC,CASSITSGVSYNEQFF
TRBJ1-2,.,many,TRBV20-1,TGCAGTGCTAGTTCAGGAGTCTATGGCTACACCTTC,CSASSGVYGYTF
TRBJ2-5,TRBD1,many,TRBV29-1,TGCAGCGTTGAATCATTTGTCGGGACAGGGCCTCAAGAGACCCAGTACTTC,CSVESFVGTGPQETQYF
TRBJ2-2,.,many,TRBV7-9,TGTGCCAGCAGCTTGACGGACTTGAACACCGGGGAGCTGTTTTTT,CASSLTDLNTGELFF
TRBJ2-5,.,few,TRBV29-1,TGCAGCGTTGCTCGAGAGACCCAGTACTTC,CSVARETQYF
TRBJ2-2,TRBD2,many,TRBV7-9,TGTGCCAGCAGCGGGGGACTAGCGGGATTTACCGGGGAGCTGTTTTTT,CASSGGLAGFTGELFF
TRBJ2-1,TRBD2,many,TRBV15,TGTGCCACCAGCAGAGGATCACTAGCGGGAGGTACAGGCAATGAGCAGTTCTTC,CATSRGSLAGGTGNEQFF
TRBJ1-2,TRBD1,many,TRBV20-1,TGCAGTGCGTCGCCTGCCGGGACAGGCGTCTATGGCTACACCTTC,CSASPAGTGVYGYTF
TRBJ1-5,.,many,TRBV29-1,TGCAGCGTTGTGGCAGGGTCGGGTGTTCAGGATTTT,CSVVAGSGVQDF
TRBJ1-2,TRBD1,many,TRBV29-1,TGCAGCGGCTGGGACAGTAGGAATGTGGGCTACACCTTC,CSGWDSRNVGYTF
TRBJ2-1,.,many,TRBV4-3,TGCGCCAGCAGCCAAGAACTAGGGGGGTTCGGTGAGCAGTTCTTC,CASSQELGGFGEQFF
TRBJ2-1,.,many,TRBV6-9,TGTGCCAGCAGCAGGACGGGCGGGGGCACCTACAATGAGCAGTTCTTC,CASSRTGGGTYNEQFF
TRBJ2-7,TRBD1,.,TRBV20-1,TGCAGTGCTAGGGGGGACAGCTCCTACGAGCAGTACTTC,CSARGDSSYEQYF
TRBJ1-2,TRBD1,many,TRBV18,TGTGCCAGCTCTCCGGGACAGTTGCCTGGCTACACCTTC,CASSPGQLPGYTF
TRBJ1-1,TRBD1,many,TRBV2,TGTGCCAGCAGTCGAGGGGGCAAGACTGAAGCTTTCTTT,CASSRGGKTEAFF
TRBJ2-5,.,many,TRBV28,TGTGCCAGCAGTTTTAACACAGGGAGGTCGGAGACCCAGTACTTC,CASSFNTGRSETQYF
TRBJ2-5,.,few,TRBV29-1,TGCAGCGTTGAAGGCCTACAAGAGACCCAGTACTTC,CSVEGLQETQYF
TRBJ1-6,.,few,TRBV27,TGTGCCAGCAGTTCTACAGGGCGCGGCAGTTATAATTCACCCCTCCACTTT,CASSSTGRGSYNSPLHF
TRBJ2-1,.,many,TRBV10-2,TGCGCCAGCAGGACGTTTAGGGTCCATGAGCAGTTCTTC,CASRTFRVHEQFF
TRBJ2-7,.,.,TRBV29-1,TGCAGCGTTGTGCGAGGCGACCGGGAGCAGTACTTC,CSVVRGDREQYF
TRBJ2-7,TRBD1,.,TRBV10-3,TGTGCCATCAGTACAGGGGTGAATAGGTACGAGCAGTACTTC,CAISTGVNRYEQYF
TRBJ1-2,.,.,TRBV6-6,TGTGCCAGCAGTTTCCAACGTCCACCACCGTTTACCCTTTATGGCTACACCTTC,CASSFQRPPPFTLYGYTF
TRBJ2-7,TRBD1,.,TRBV27,TGTGCCAGCAGTCCTCGACAGGGCAGCGAGCAGTACTTC,CASSPRQGSEQYF
TRBJ1-3,.,few,TRBV7-2,TGTGCCAGCAGCTTAGCGGCCGGGGTCGGAAACACCATATATTTT,CASSLAAGVGNTIYF
TRBJ2-1,TRBD2,many,TRBV29-1,TGCAGCGTTGAAGGTAGCATCGGCGGCGGGAGGACCTACAATGAGCAGTTCTTC,CSVEGSIGGGRTYNEQFF
TRBJ1-2,.,few,TRBV29-1,TGCAGCGTTGGGCTAAGCGATGGCTACACCTTC,CSVGLSDGYTF
TRBJ2-1,TRBD2,many,TRBV10-2,TGCGCCAGCAGTGGGGGACTAGCGGGAGTCAATGAGCAGTTCTTC,CASSGGLAGVNEQFF
TRBJ2-7,.,many,TRBV10-3,TGTGCCATCAGTCTACAGGGCGGCGAGCAGTACTTC,CAISLQGGEQYF
TRBJ2-1,TRBD2,many,TRBV11-2,TGTGCCAGCCGGGGAGCAACTAGCGGGGGCCCGAGGGGTGAGCAGTTCTTC,CASRGATSGGPRGEQFF
TRBJ1-5,.,few,TRBV27,TGTGCCAGCAGTTTCGCGGAGGCTCAGCCCCAGCATTTT,CASSFAEAQPQHF
TRBJ1-1,.,.,TRBV28,TGTGCCAGCAGTCAACCGCACACTGAAGCTTTCTTT,CASSQPHTEAFF
TRBJ2-1,TRBD1,many,TRBV7-9,TGTGCCAGCAGCCCTGACCCGGGACAGGGCTCCTACAATGAGCAGTTCTTC,CASSPDPGQGSYNEQFF
TRBJ1-6,.,many,TRBV6-6,TGTGCCAGCAGCCTCAGGGCGGCAAATTCACCCCTCCACTTT,CASSLRAANSPLHF
TRBJ2-5,.,many,TRBV14,TGTGCCAGCAGCCAAGAACGCGTGACCCAGTACTTC,CASSQERVTQYF
TRBJ2-5,.,many,TRBV6-6,TGTGCCAGCAGTTACGGCGGGGCGGGGGAGACCCAGTACTTC,CASSYGGAGETQYF
TRBJ2-5,.,many,TRBV7-2,TGTGCCAGCAGCTTAGGGGACCAGGGGAGGGAGACCCAGTACTTC,CASSLGDQGRETQYF
TRBJ1-5,TRBD1,.,TRBV6-5,TGTGCCAGCAGTACGGGGACAGGGGCTAATCAGCCCCAGCATTTT,CASSTGTGANQPQHF
TRBJ1-5,TRBD1,many,TRBV7-9,TGTGCCAGCAGCTTGGGACAGGGCCAGCCCCAGCATTTT,CASSLGQGQPQHF
TRBJ2-7,TRBD2,many,TRBV7-2,TGTGCCAGCAGCCCCCGTGTTCCGGCTAGCGGCTACGAGCAGTACTTC,CASSPRVPASGYEQYF
TRBJ1-2,.,many,TRBV20-1,TGCAGTGCAAAGCAGGGAAACTATGGCTACACCTTC,CSAKQGNYGYTF